Each of the 3 T cell receptor beta chains below was sequenced from the same sample in a study of cytomegalovirus exposure and HLA in healthy donors. PCR amplification relied on 60 Vbeta primers (plus 13 Jbeta primers). Sequenced by immunoSEQ multiplex PCR; TCRdb stores in-frame clones only, minus some. The table shows about 160,000 clones, with 87% occurring only once. Source material: PBMCs. The receptors derive from a woman in her twenties or thirties in good health and CMV-seronegative.

The chain uses TRBV10-3 and TRBJ1-5; D is unclear. Per germline, CDR1 ENHRY and CDR2 SYGVKD. The CDR3 is 14 residues long. The V and J ends lost 2 bases and 4 bases respectively, with 9 bases between them. The CDR3 bases are TGTGCCATCAGTGAGGGCGGGGTGAATCAGCCCCAGCATTTT. This codes for CAISEGGVNQPQHF.

The genes are TRBV7-7 and TRBJ2-2; 8 bases fit TRBD2. V dropped 0 bases and J dropped 6; count of bases not matched to a gene: 9. From germline, CDR1 is SSHAT and CDR2 FNYEAQ (reference sequence). This CDR3 is built from 17 residues. CDR3 sequence (DNA): TGTGCCAGCAGCTTAGCTCGGGGGGGCGCTCAGGCCGGGGAGCTGTTTTTT. Translating it yields CASSLARGGAQAGELFF.

The rearrangement links TRBV5-1 to TRBJ2-7; the D gene is possibly TRBD2 (6 bases). The CDR3 has 16 residues. V was clipped by 3 bases and J by 7 bases, with 23 bases between them. Germline V gives CDR1 SGHRS, CDR2 YFSETQ. Here the CDR3 reads CASSSLRGRRDEEQYF. In nucleotides, the CDR3 is TGCGCCAGCAGCTCCCTCCGGGGTAGGAGGGATGAAGAGCAGTACTTC.